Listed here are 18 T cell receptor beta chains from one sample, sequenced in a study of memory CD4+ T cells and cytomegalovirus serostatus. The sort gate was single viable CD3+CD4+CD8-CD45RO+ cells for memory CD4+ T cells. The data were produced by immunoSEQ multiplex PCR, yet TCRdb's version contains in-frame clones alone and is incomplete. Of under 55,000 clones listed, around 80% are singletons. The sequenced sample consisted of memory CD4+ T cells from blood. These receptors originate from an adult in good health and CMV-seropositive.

CDR3 in amino acids: CASSERDSYLPGNTQYF. For the CDR3, the DNA is TGTGCCAGCAGTGAGCGGGACTCCTACCTTCCCGGGAATACGCAGTATTTT. This chain links TRBV25-1 with TRBJ2-3; a possible D gene is TRBD2 (6 bases). Trimming pared 3 bases from V and 7 bases from J, leaving 23 bases between. CDR3 length: 17 amino acids. CDR1 is MGHDK, CDR2 SYGVNS, per germline.

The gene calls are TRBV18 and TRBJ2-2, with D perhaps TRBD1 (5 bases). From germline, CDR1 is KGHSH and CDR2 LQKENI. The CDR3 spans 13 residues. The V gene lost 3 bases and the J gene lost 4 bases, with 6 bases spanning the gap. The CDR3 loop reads CASSPTGTGELFF. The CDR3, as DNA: TGTGCCAGCTCACCTACAGGCACCGGGGAGCTGTTTTTT. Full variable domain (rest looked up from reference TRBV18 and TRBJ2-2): NAGVMQNPRHLVRRRGQEARLRCSPMKGHSHVYWYRQLPEEGLKFMVYLQKENIIDESGMPKERFSAEFPKEGPSILRIQQVVRGDSAAYFCASSPTGTGELFFGEGSRLTVL.

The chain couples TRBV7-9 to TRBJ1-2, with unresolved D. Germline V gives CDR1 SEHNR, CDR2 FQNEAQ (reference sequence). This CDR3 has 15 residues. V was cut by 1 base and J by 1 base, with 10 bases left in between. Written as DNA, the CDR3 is TGTGCCAGCAGCTTAGGGTTCTCGCATAACTATGGCTACACCTTC. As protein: CASSLGFSHNYGYTF.

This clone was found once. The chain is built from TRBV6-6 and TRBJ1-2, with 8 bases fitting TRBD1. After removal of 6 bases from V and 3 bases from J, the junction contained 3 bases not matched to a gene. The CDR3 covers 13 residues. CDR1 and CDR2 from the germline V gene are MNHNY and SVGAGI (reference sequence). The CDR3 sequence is CASSSTGDYGYTF. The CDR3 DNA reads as TGTGCCAGCAGCTCGACAGGGGACTATGGCTACACCTTC.

The CDR3 nucleotides read TGTGCCAGCAGCCCCCATCAATCACCCCTCCACTTT. Its protein product is CASSPHQSPLHF. The chain is built from TRBV7-2 and TRBJ1-6; D remains ambiguous. Trimming pared 5 bases from V and 10 bases from J, leaving 9 bases between. CDR3 size: 12 residues. The germline CDR1 and CDR2 sequences are SGHTA and FQGNSA.

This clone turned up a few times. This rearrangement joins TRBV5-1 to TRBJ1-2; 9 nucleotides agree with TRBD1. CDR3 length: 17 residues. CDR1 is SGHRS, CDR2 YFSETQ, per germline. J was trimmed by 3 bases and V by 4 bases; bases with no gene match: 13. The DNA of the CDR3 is TGCGCCAGCAGCGCAACCCGGGACAGGGATGCGGACTATGGCTACACCTTC. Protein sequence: CASSATRDRDADYGYTF. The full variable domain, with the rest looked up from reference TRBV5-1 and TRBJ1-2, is KAGVTQTPRYLIKTRGQQVTLSCSPISGHRSVSWYQQTPGQGLQFLFEYFSETQRNKGNFPGRFSGRQFSNSRSEMNVSTLELGDSALYLCASSATRDRDADYGYTFGSGTRLTVV.

CDR3 nucleotides: TGTGCCAGCAGCTCCTGGGCGGGATCGGTAGGGGCCAACGTCCTGACTTTC. It translates to CASSSWAGSVGANVLTF. This sequence joins TRBV7-9 and TRBJ2-6; D is possibly TRBD2 (6 bases). The germline gives CDR1 SEHNR, CDR2 FQNEAQ (reference sequence). V was cut by 4 bases and J by 4 bases, with 17 bases left in between. The CDR3 runs 17 residues.

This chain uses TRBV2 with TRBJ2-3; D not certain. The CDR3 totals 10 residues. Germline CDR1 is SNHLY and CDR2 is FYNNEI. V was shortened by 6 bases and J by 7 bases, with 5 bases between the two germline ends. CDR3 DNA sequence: TGTGCCAGCAGGACGCATACGCAGTATTTT. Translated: CASRTHTQYF.

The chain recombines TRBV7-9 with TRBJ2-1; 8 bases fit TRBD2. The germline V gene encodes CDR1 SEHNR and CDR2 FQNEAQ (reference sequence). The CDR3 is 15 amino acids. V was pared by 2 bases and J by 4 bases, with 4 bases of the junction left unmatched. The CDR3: CASSLLAGTYNEQFF. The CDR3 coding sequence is TGTGCCAGCAGCTTACTAGCGGGTACTTACAATGAGCAGTTCTTC.

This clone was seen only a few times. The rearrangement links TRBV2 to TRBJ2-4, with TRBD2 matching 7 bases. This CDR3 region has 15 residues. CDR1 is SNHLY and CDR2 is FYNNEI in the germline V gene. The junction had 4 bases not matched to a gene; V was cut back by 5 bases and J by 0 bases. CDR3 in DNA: TGTGCCAGCAGTTTTATAGCGGGAGCCAAAAACATTCAGTACTTC. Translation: CASSFIAGAKNIQYF. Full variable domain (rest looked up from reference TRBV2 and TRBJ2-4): EPEVTQTPSHQVTQMGQEVILRCVPISNHLYFYWYRQILGQKVEFLVSFYNNEISEKSEIFDDQFSVERPDGSNFTLKIRSTKLEDSAMYFCASSFIAGAKNIQYFGAGTRLSVL.

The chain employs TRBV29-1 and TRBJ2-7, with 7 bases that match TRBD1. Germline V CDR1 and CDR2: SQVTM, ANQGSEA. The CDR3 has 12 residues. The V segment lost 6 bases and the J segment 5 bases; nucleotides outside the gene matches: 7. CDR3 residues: CSVVRDSHEQYF. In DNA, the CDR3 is TGCAGCGTGGTCCGGGACAGCCACGAGCAGTACTTC.

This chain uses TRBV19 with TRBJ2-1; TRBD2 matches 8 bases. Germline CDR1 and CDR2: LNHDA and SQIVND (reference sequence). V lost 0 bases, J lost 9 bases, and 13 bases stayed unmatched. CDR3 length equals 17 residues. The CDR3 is CASSIDSQRGKGGEQFF. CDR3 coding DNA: TGTGCCAGTAGTATAGATTCCCAGCGGGGGAAAGGAGGTGAGCAGTTCTTC.

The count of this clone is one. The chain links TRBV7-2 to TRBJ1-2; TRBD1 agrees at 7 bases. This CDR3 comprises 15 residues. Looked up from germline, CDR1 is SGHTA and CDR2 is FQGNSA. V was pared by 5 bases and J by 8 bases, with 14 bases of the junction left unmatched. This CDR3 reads CASSINRQGPYGYTF. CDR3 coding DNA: TGTGCCAGCAGCATAAACCGACAGGGCCCCTACGGCTACACCTTC.

As DNA, the CDR3 is TGTGCCAGCAGCACCCTACTGGGACAGGGGGTAGCCAAAAACATTCAGTACTTC. Translating gives CASSTLLGQGVAKNIQYF. The chain couples TRBV11-2 to TRBJ2-4; 11 nucleotides match TRBD1. Per the germline V gene, CDR1 is SGHAT and CDR2 is FQNNGV. V lost 5 bases to trimming and J lost 0 bases; unmatched junction nucleotides: 9. This CDR3 contains 18 residues.

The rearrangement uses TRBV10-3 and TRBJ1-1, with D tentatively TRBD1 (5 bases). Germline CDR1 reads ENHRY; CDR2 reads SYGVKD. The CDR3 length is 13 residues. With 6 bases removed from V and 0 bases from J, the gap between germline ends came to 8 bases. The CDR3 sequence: CAIRGPLNTEAFF. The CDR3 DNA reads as TGTGCCATCAGGGGGCCTTTGAACACTGAAGCTTTCTTT.

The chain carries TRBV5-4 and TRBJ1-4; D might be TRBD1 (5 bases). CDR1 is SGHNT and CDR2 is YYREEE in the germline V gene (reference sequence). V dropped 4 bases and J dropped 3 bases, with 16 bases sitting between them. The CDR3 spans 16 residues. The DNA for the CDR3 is TGTGCCAGCAGCCTAAGGACCGGGGGGGCTAATGAAAAACTGTTTTTT. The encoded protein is CASSLRTGGANEKLFF.

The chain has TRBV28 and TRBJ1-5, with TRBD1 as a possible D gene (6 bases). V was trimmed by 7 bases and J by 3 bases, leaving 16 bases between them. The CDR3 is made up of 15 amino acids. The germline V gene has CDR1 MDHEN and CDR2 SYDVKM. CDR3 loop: CASKLTGTNNQPQHF. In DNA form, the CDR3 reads TGTGCCAGCAAATTGACCGGGACAAACAATCAGCCCCAGCATTTT.

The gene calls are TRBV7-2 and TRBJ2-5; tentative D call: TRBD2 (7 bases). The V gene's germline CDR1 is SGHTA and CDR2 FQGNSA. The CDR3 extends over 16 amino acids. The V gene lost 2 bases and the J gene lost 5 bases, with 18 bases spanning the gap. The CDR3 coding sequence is TGTGCCAGCAGCTTACGGGGGGCCAGGGGTCAGGAGACCCAGTACTTC. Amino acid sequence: CASSLRGARGQETQYF.